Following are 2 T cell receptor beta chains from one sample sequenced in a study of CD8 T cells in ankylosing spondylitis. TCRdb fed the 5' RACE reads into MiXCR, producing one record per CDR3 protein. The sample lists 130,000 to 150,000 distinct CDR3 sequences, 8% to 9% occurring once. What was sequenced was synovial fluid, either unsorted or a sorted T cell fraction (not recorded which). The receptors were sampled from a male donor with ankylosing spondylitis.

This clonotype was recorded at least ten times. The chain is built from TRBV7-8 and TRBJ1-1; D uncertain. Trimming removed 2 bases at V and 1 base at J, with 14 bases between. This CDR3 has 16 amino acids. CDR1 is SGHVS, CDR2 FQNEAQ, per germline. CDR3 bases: TGTGCCAGCAGCTTAAGGCCGAGGAGTGAGAACACTGAAGCTTTCTTT. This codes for CASSLRPRSENTEAFF.

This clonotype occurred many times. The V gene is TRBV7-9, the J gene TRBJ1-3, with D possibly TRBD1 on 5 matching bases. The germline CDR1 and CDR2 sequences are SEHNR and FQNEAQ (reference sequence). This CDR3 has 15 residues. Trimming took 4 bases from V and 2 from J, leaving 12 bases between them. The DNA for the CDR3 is TGTGCCAGCAGCTGGGGGGGTTCCGCTGGAAACACCATATATTTT. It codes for CASSWGGSAGNTIYF. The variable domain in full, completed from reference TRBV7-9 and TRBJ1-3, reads DTGVSQNPRHKITKRGQNVTFRCDPISEHNRLYWYRQTLGQGPEFLTYFQNEAQLEKSRLLSDRFSAERPKGSFSTLEIQRTEQGDSAMYLCASSWGGSAGNTIYFGEGSWLTVV.